This is a list of T cell receptor beta chains from one sample in a study of CD4 T cells in relation to SARS-CoV-2 and coronaviruses. Only in-frame clones appear in the TCRdb table, and some are missing; sequencing was by immunoSEQ multiplex PCR. The repertoire has about 35,000 clones, roughly 80% of them found once; the top ten carry 6.6%. Their antigens are not known. The sample comprised naive CD4+ T cells from PBMCs, cultured in vitro. These receptors were collected from an adult with COVID-19. CDR3s include the opening cysteine and the closing phenylalanine or tryptophan. Each record gives: clone size, J gene, D gene, V gene, CDR3 protein, CDR3 DNA. The D gene is left open where the match is weak. Clone size is given for some rows only: seen once, a few or many times, or a class if the clone is expanded.

clone size: .
J gene: TRBJ2-7
D gene: TRBD2
V gene: TRBV19
CDR3 protein: CASSIGGDSAYEQYF
CDR3 DNA: TGTGCCAGTAGTATTGGGGGGGATTCTGCCTACGAGCAGTACTTC

clone size: few
J gene: TRBJ2-2
D gene: TRBD1
V gene: TRBV9
CDR3 protein: CASSPPGQGRTGELFF
CDR3 DNA: TGTGCCAGCAGCCCCCCGGGACAGGGGAGGACCGGGGAGCTGTTTTTT

clone size: .
J gene: TRBJ2-3
D gene: .
V gene: TRBV5-4
CDR3 protein: CASSLGVEVSDTQYF
CDR3 DNA: TGTGCCAGCAGCTTGGGAGTCGAGGTATCCGATACGCAGTATTTT

clone size: .
J gene: TRBJ2-3
D gene: .
V gene: TRBV7-2
CDR3 protein: CASSLLGAGDTQYF
CDR3 DNA: TGTGCCAGCAGCTTATTAGGGGCTGGAGATACGCAGTATTTT

clone size: .
J gene: TRBJ2-2
D gene: .
V gene: TRBV6-1
CDR3 protein: CASSEVGRQRYTGELFF
CDR3 DNA: TGTGCCAGCAGTGAAGTGGGGAGACAGAGATACACCGGGGAGCTGTTTTTT

clone size: .
J gene: TRBJ2-1
D gene: .
V gene: TRBV18
CDR3 protein: CASSPPTSQPYNEQFF
CDR3 DNA: TGTGCCAGCTCACCACCGACTAGTCAACCCTACAATGAGCAGTTCTTC

clone size: few
J gene: TRBJ2-3
D gene: .
V gene: TRBV5-1
CDR3 protein: CASSLEETDTQYF
CDR3 DNA: TGCGCCAGCAGCTTAGAGGAGACAGATACGCAGTATTTT

clone size: .
J gene: TRBJ2-3
D gene: .
V gene: TRBV7-9
CDR3 protein: CASSPGGTDTQYF
CDR3 DNA: TGTGCCAGCAGCCCAGGTGGCACAGATACGCAGTATTTT

clone size: .
J gene: TRBJ2-7
D gene: TRBD2
V gene: TRBV2
CDR3 protein: CATSGLAGAYEQYF
CDR3 DNA: TGTGCCACATCGGGACTAGCGGGAGCTTACGAGCAGTACTTC

clone size: few
J gene: TRBJ2-2
D gene: .
V gene: TRBV28
CDR3 protein: CASRTPSGGYRPGELFF
CDR3 DNA: TGTGCCAGCAGAACACCCAGCGGCGGATATCGACCCGGGGAGCTGTTTTTT

clone size: .
J gene: TRBJ2-3
D gene: .
V gene: TRBV7-9
CDR3 protein: CASPPWDILDTQYF
CDR3 DNA: TGTGCCAGCCCGCCTTGGGATATATTGGATACGCAGTATTTT

clone size: .
J gene: TRBJ1-2
D gene: .
V gene: TRBV28
CDR3 protein: CASSLLPVPYGYTF
CDR3 DNA: TGTGCCAGCAGCCTTCTTCCGGTTCCTTATGGCTACACCTTC

clone size: .
J gene: TRBJ2-7
D gene: TRBD2
V gene: TRBV18
CDR3 protein: CASSTGTRGEQYF
CDR3 DNA: TGTGCCAGCTCAACCGGGACTAGAGGCGAGCAGTACTTC

clone size: few
J gene: TRBJ1-4
D gene: .
V gene: TRBV20-1
CDR3 protein: CSASLRTGGEKLFF
CDR3 DNA: TGCAGTGCTAGTCTGCGAACTGGAGGGGAAAAACTGTTTTTT

clone size: .
J gene: TRBJ1-3
D gene: .
V gene: TRBV5-1
CDR3 protein: CASSLDSYSGNTIYF
CDR3 DNA: TGCGCCAGCAGCTTGGACAGCTACTCTGGAAACACCATATATTTT

clone size: few
J gene: TRBJ2-1
D gene: TRBD1
V gene: TRBV5-1
CDR3 protein: CASSPSGTGESSYNEQFF
CDR3 DNA: TGCGCCAGCAGCCCCTCCGGGACAGGGGAAAGCTCCTACAATGAGCAGTTCTTC

clone size: .
J gene: TRBJ1-2
D gene: .
V gene: TRBV4-2
CDR3 protein: CASSQQGPEDLNYGYTF
CDR3 DNA: TGTGCCAGCAGCCAACAGGGGCCGGAGGACCTCAACTATGGCTACACCTTC

clone size: .
J gene: TRBJ2-7
D gene: .
V gene: TRBV6-5
CDR3 protein: CATNTEYEQYF
CDR3 DNA: TGTGCCACAAATACAGAGTACGAGCAGTACTTC

clone size: .
J gene: TRBJ1-2
D gene: TRBD1
V gene: TRBV9
CDR3 protein: CASSPSTGREYGYTF
CDR3 DNA: TGTGCCAGCAGCCCATCGACAGGGCGGGAATATGGCTACACCTTC

clone size: .
J gene: TRBJ2-7
D gene: .
V gene: TRBV2
CDR3 protein: CASSETGAYEQYF
CDR3 DNA: TGTGCCAGCAGTGAAACGGGAGCCTACGAGCAGTACTTC

clone size: .
J gene: TRBJ1-1
D gene: .
V gene: TRBV27
CDR3 protein: CASSLSYAAVDTEAFF
CDR3 DNA: TGTGCCAGCAGTTTATCATACGCCGCTGTAGACACTGAAGCTTTCTTT

clone size: .
J gene: TRBJ1-4
D gene: .
V gene: TRBV15
CDR3 protein: CATSRTRAANEKLFF
CDR3 DNA: TGTGCCACCAGCAGAACGAGGGCCGCTAATGAAAAACTGTTTTTT

clone size: medium-sized
J gene: TRBJ1-5
D gene: .
V gene: TRBV28
CDR3 protein: CASSLWGDSNQPQHF
CDR3 DNA: TGTGCCAGCAGTTTATGGGGGGATAGCAATCAGCCCCAGCATTTT

clone size: .
J gene: TRBJ2-1
D gene: TRBD1
V gene: TRBV7-7
CDR3 protein: CASSLTQGALNEQFF
CDR3 DNA: TGTGCCAGCAGCCTAACACAGGGGGCGTTGAATGAGCAGTTCTTC

clone size: .
J gene: TRBJ2-3
D gene: .
V gene: TRBV7-8
CDR3 protein: CASSSRAGRTDTQYF
CDR3 DNA: TGTGCCAGCAGCTCCCGGGCGGGGCGCACAGATACGCAGTATTTT

clone size: .
J gene: TRBJ1-5
D gene: TRBD1
V gene: TRBV28
CDR3 protein: CASSLQGVYQPQHF
CDR3 DNA: TGTGCCAGCAGTTTACAGGGGGTTTACCAGCCCCAGCATTTT

clone size: .
J gene: TRBJ2-7
D gene: TRBD2
V gene: TRBV7-2
CDR3 protein: CASSFSGRVYEQYF
CDR3 DNA: TGTGCCAGCAGCTTCAGCGGGAGGGTATACGAGCAGTACTTC

clone size: .
J gene: TRBJ1-3
D gene: .
V gene: TRBV3-1/TRBV3-2
CDR3 protein: CASSQVQGGNTIYF
CDR3 DNA: TGTGCCAGCAGCCAAGTCCAGGGGGGAAACACCATATATTTT

clone size: .
J gene: TRBJ2-7
D gene: TRBD2
V gene: TRBV25-1
CDR3 protein: CASSGTSGFYEQYF
CDR3 DNA: TGTGCCAGCAGTGGCACTAGCGGATTCTACGAGCAGTACTTC

clone size: .
J gene: TRBJ2-1
D gene: TRBD1
V gene: TRBV14
CDR3 protein: CASSQGTGLAKQFF
CDR3 DNA: TGTGCCAGCAGCCAAGGGACAGGCCTCGCGAAGCAGTTCTTC

clone size: .
J gene: TRBJ1-1
D gene: .
V gene: TRBV10-1
CDR3 protein: CASSASPRGGTEAFF
CDR3 DNA: TGCGCCAGCAGTGCAAGTCCCCGGGGTGGCACTGAAGCTTTCTTT

clone size: .
J gene: TRBJ1-3
D gene: .
V gene: TRBV5-1
CDR3 protein: CASSSQSSGRNTIYF
CDR3 DNA: TGCGCCAGCAGCTCCCAGTCTTCCGGACGAAACACCATATATTTT

clone size: .
J gene: TRBJ2-2
D gene: .
V gene: TRBV28
CDR3 protein: CASRKGMVGLNTGELFF
CDR3 DNA: TGTGCCAGCCGAAAAGGAATGGTGGGCTTAAACACCGGGGAGCTGTTTTTT

clone size: .
J gene: TRBJ1-6
D gene: .
V gene: TRBV10-3
CDR3 protein: CAISLGGRQYLF
CDR3 DNA: TGTGCCATCAGTCTCGGTGGCCGTCAGTATCTCTTT

clone size: .
J gene: TRBJ1-5
D gene: .
V gene: TRBV7-8
CDR3 protein: CASSLGRTLNQPQHF
CDR3 DNA: TGTGCCAGCAGCTTAGGGCGGACCCTGAATCAGCCCCAGCATTTT

clone size: .
J gene: TRBJ2-2
D gene: .
V gene: TRBV7-9
CDR3 protein: CASSSPLGTTNTGELFF
CDR3 DNA: TGTGCCAGCAGTTCACCGTTGGGGACAACGAACACCGGGGAGCTGTTTTTT

clone size: .
J gene: TRBJ2-7
D gene: .
V gene: TRBV9
CDR3 protein: CASSVGGEASDYEQYF
CDR3 DNA: TGTGCCAGCAGCGTAGGAGGGGAGGCTAGCGACTACGAGCAGTACTTC

clone size: .
J gene: TRBJ2-3
D gene: TRBD1
V gene: TRBV11-3
CDR3 protein: CASSSPGQGADTQYF
CDR3 DNA: TGTGCCAGCAGCTCTCCTGGACAGGGAGCAGATACGCAGTATTTT

clone size: .
J gene: TRBJ2-1
D gene: .
V gene: TRBV19
CDR3 protein: CASASYNEQFF
CDR3 DNA: TGTGCCAGTGCGTCCTACAATGAGCAGTTCTTC

clone size: .
J gene: TRBJ2-5
D gene: .
V gene: TRBV19
CDR3 protein: CASSITGETQYF
CDR3 DNA: TGTGCCAGTAGTATTACGGGGGAGACCCAGTACTTC

clone size: .
J gene: TRBJ1-6
D gene: .
V gene: TRBV11-3
CDR3 protein: CASSLYNSPLHF
CDR3 DNA: TGTGCCAGCAGCCTCTATAATTCACCCCTCCACTTT

clone size: .
J gene: TRBJ1-5
D gene: TRBD1
V gene: TRBV2
CDR3 protein: CASRDRGRNQPQHF
CDR3 DNA: TGTGCCAGCAGGGACAGGGGCCGTAATCAGCCCCAGCATTTT

clone size: .
J gene: TRBJ2-4
D gene: .
V gene: TRBV19
CDR3 protein: CASSPGGTKNIQYF
CDR3 DNA: TGTGCCAGTAGTCCCGGCGGGACCAAAAACATTCAGTACTTC

clone size: .
J gene: TRBJ2-5
D gene: .
V gene: TRBV10-1
CDR3 protein: CASSEFRLGTQYF
CDR3 DNA: TGCGCCAGCAGTGAGTTCAGGCTGGGGACCCAGTACTTC

clone size: .
J gene: TRBJ1-2
D gene: TRBD1
V gene: TRBV5-6
CDR3 protein: CASTGGTGYGYTF
CDR3 DNA: TGTGCCAGCACCGGTGGGACAGGCTATGGCTACACCTTC

clone size: once
J gene: TRBJ2-2
D gene: .
V gene: TRBV27
CDR3 protein: CASSLLEGTGELFF
CDR3 DNA: TGTGCCAGCAGTTTATTGGAGGGGACCGGGGAGCTGTTTTTT

clone size: .
J gene: TRBJ1-1
D gene: .
V gene: TRBV12-3/TRBV12-4
CDR3 protein: CASRGEGTEAFF
CDR3 DNA: TGTGCCAGCAGAGGGGAGGGGACTGAAGCTTTCTTT

clone size: .
J gene: TRBJ2-7
D gene: .
V gene: TRBV19
CDR3 protein: CASTNSGTRVYEQYF
CDR3 DNA: TGTGCCAGTACCAATTCCGGGACCCGTGTCTACGAGCAGTACTTC

clone size: .
J gene: TRBJ1-6
D gene: TRBD1
V gene: TRBV15
CDR3 protein: CATSSLGTGEVSPLHF
CDR3 DNA: TGTGCCACCAGCAGCCTCGGGACAGGGGAGGTTTCACCCCTCCACTTT

clone size: .
J gene: TRBJ1-3
D gene: .
V gene: TRBV24-1
CDR3 protein: CATSDSRAGNTIYF
CDR3 DNA: TGTGCCACCAGTGATTCGCGTGCGGGAAACACCATATATTTT

clone size: .
J gene: TRBJ2-3
D gene: TRBD2
V gene: TRBV28
CDR3 protein: CASSSPGLAGTDTQYF
CDR3 DNA: TGTGCCAGCAGTTCCCCGGGACTAGCGGGAACAGATACGCAGTATTTT

clone size: .
J gene: TRBJ1-2
D gene: TRBD1
V gene: TRBV7-9
CDR3 protein: CASSLGGGQTNYGYTF
CDR3 DNA: TGTGCCAGCAGCTTAGGTGGGGGACAGACCAACTATGGCTACACCTTC

clone size: .
J gene: TRBJ2-1
D gene: TRBD2
V gene: TRBV5-8
CDR3 protein: CASSTGLALLNEQFF
CDR3 DNA: TGTGCCAGCAGCACCGGACTAGCGTTACTGAATGAGCAGTTCTTC

clone size: .
J gene: TRBJ2-7
D gene: TRBD2
V gene: TRBV24-1
CDR3 protein: CATTTSGRRYEQYF
CDR3 DNA: TGTGCCACCACTACTAGCGGGAGAAGGTACGAGCAGTACTTC

clone size: .
J gene: TRBJ1-2
D gene: .
V gene: TRBV7-2
CDR3 protein: CASSLAPEGRGYTF
CDR3 DNA: TGTGCCAGCAGCTTAGCGCCAGAGGGGCGCGGCTACACCTTC

clone size: .
J gene: TRBJ1-1
D gene: .
V gene: TRBV5-5
CDR3 protein: CASSLAGTENTEAFF
CDR3 DNA: TGTGCCAGCAGCCTGGCCGGGACCGAGAACACTGAAGCTTTCTTT

clone size: .
J gene: TRBJ2-7
D gene: TRBD1
V gene: TRBV7-9
CDR3 protein: CASSSRDRDPYEQYF
CDR3 DNA: TGTGCCAGCAGCAGCCGGGACAGGGACCCCTACGAGCAGTACTTC